The 5 T cell receptor beta chains listed next were all sequenced from one sample in a study of cytomegalovirus exposure and HLA in healthy donors. Assay used: immunoSEQ multiplex PCR; TCRdb lists only in-frame clones, some missing. There are some 350,000 clones in the sample; approximately 90% occur only once, and about 1% lies in the top ten. Sequencing was carried out using PBMCs. The receptors here all came from a woman in her twenties or thirties in good health and CMV-seropositive.

This clone was seen once. The chain is built from TRBV27 and TRBJ2-3; 8 bases fit TRBD2. The junction had 7 bases not matched to a gene; V was cut back by 3 bases and J by 2 bases. The CDR3 length is 16 residues. Per germline, CDR1 MNHEY and CDR2 SMNVEV (reference sequence). This CDR3 is CASSFLTSAHTDTQYF. CDR3 sequence (DNA): TGTGCCAGCAGTTTCCTGACTAGCGCCCACACAGATACGCAGTATTTT.

This rearrangement joins TRBV19 to TRBJ1-2; D not resolved. This CDR3 comprises 15 residues. Germline lookup yields CDR1 LNHDA and CDR2 SQIVND (reference sequence). V dropped 5 bases and J dropped 4 bases, with 17 bases sitting between them. This CDR3 is CASSPQGSLGYGYTF. CDR3 coding DNA: TGTGCCAGTAGTCCTCAAGGGAGCTTGGGCTATGGCTACACCTTC.

This clone came up a few times. The V call is TRBV28, the J call TRBJ2-1; perhaps TRBD1 as D (6 bases). The V and J ends lost 6 bases and 5 bases respectively, with 11 bases between them. CDR3 size: 13 residues. Germline V gene data show CDR1 as MDHEN and CDR2 as SYDVKM. DNA for the CDR3: TGTGCCAGCAGCCTCGGACAGAACAATGAGCAGTTCTTC. Protein: CASSLGQNNEQFF.

The chain links TRBV29-1 to TRBJ2-5, with D unresolved. The V gene lost 3 bases and the J gene lost 6 bases, with 14 bases spanning the gap. This CDR3 has 13 amino acids. From germline, CDR1 is SQVTM and CDR2 ANQGSEA. The CDR3 sequence: CSVEAPGRQTQYF. CDR3 DNA: TGCAGCGTTGAGGCCCCCGGTCGACAGACCCAGTACTTC.

The J gene is TRBJ2-1, the V gene TRBV28; 7 nucleotides line up with TRBD2. Trimming at V came to 9 bases and at J to 5 bases, leaving 13 bases not matched to a gene. Germline values: CDR1 MDHEN, CDR2 SYDVKM. The length of the CDR3 is 15 residues. CDR3 residues: CASNGIAGGDNEQFF. DNA for the CDR3: TGTGCCAGTAACGGAATAGCGGGCGGCGACAATGAGCAGTTCTTC.